One T cell receptor (beta chain) is described in this entry. The sample is drawn from a study of blood T cells in healthy people across ages. From germline, CDR1 is SQVTM and CDR2 ANQGSEA. The V and J ends lost 4 bases and 3 bases respectively, with 13 bases between them. The CDR3 has 13 amino acids. A sample-barcoded 5' primer and a J-beta primer mix were used in a second PCR of about 7 to 11 cycles. TCRdb re-called the 5' RACE reads with MiXCR, one entry per CDR3 protein. The sample carries fewer than 1,200,000 distinct CDR3 sequences, around 27% recorded once. Another study also made use of these data, one on T cells of mothers and their children.

The sequenced material came from blood. This receptor was identified in a girl aged 2 to 9 in good health. The J gene is TRBJ2-7, the V gene TRBV29-1, with a tentative D call TRBD1 (5 bases). The CDR3 DNA sequence: TGCAGCGTTGTTAGTCAGGGCGACTACGAGCAGTACTTC. It encodes CSVVSQGDYEQYF.